The sequence of this T cell receptor (beta chain) was determined in a study of blood T cells in healthy people across ages. Whole-study results and caveats: Long-lived donors had more naive CD4+ cells and higher diversity than aged donors.

The germline CDR1 and CDR2 sequences are SEHNR and FQNEAQ (reference sequence). V was pared by 1 base and J by 2 bases, with 5 bases of the junction left unmatched. The CDR3 has 16 residues. Primers used in a second PCR of about 6 to 11 cycles were a sample-barcoded 5' primer and a J-beta primer mix. TCRdb ran MiXCR on the 5' RACE reads and lists one entry per CDR3 protein. The sample contains around 820,000 distinct CDR3 sequences, more than 20% of which appear only once. Comment on this clonotype: What it binds is not known.

Separately, the same data were catalogued under a study of T cells of mothers and their children. That paper notes: None of the identified T cell clones proved to be persistent microchimeric clones.

The sample was blood. The origin of this receptor is a boy younger than 18 in good health. J is TRBJ2-1 and V is TRBV7-9; 7 bases map to TRBD1. The CDR3 DNA sequence: TGTGCCAGCAGCTTAGATGAAGGGACAGCCTACAATGAGCAGTTCTTC. This codes for CASSLDEGTAYNEQFF.